The 18 T cell receptor beta chains below were found in one sample sequenced in a study of radiation and T cells in renal cell carcinoma. TCRdb keeps only in-frame clones here, not all; method: immunoSEQ multiplex PCR. This sample has some 150,000 clones; approximately 86% occur once, and the top ten carry around 13%. Time point indicated: blood 2 weeks post-SBRT. Noted treatment: 15 Gy SBRT to primary tumor, nephrectomy 4 weeks later. This sample comprised blood, obtained from a patient whose treatment included radiotherapy and nephrectomy. Receptors originate from a woman aged 50 to 65 with renal cell carcinoma.

This chain connects TRBV4-2 to TRBJ2-5; TRBD2 agrees at 10 bases. The germline gives CDR1 LGHNA, CDR2 YNFKEQ. This CDR3 is 15 amino acids long. The trim removed 5 bases at V and 4 bases at J, leaving 7 bases unmatched. The CDR3 coding sequence is TGTGCCAGCAGCAAGCGGGGGGGGGCCGTAGAGACCCAGTACTTC. It is translated as CASSKRGGAVETQYF.

V and J are TRBV19 and TRBJ2-5, with D perhaps matching TRBD2 (5 bases). CDR3 size: 14 residues. V was trimmed by 3 bases and J by 1 base, leaving 9 bases between them. Per the germline V gene, CDR1 is LNHDA and CDR2 is SQIVND (reference sequence). The CDR3 reads CASSMTTTQETQYF. The CDR3 DNA follows: TGTGCCAGTAGTATGACTACCACCCAAGAGACCCAGTACTTC.

The V and J genes are TRBV7-8 and TRBJ1-4; 9 bases are shared with TRBD1. The V gene end was trimmed by 2 bases and the J gene end by 9 bases; junction bases not matched to a gene: 7. The CDR3 has 15 residues. Germline lookup yields CDR1 SGHVS and CDR2 FQNEAQ. The CDR3 protein is CASSLSPGQGQKLFF. CDR3 in DNA: TGTGCCAGCAGCTTAAGTCCGGGACAGGGACAAAAACTGTTTTTT.

The genes are TRBV14 and TRBJ2-2; no firm D call. This CDR3 is 14 amino acids long. V dropped 1 base and J dropped 4 bases, with 7 bases sitting between them. CDR1 and CDR2 (germline): SGHDN, FVKESK. The CDR3 here is CASSQALGTGELFF. The CDR3 DNA follows: TGTGCCAGCAGCCAAGCCCTAGGCACCGGGGAGCTGTTTTTT.

The CDR3 nucleotides read TGTGCCAGCAGCTGGGGCCCAGGGAGGGGACTGAGCACTGAAGCTTTCTTT. Its protein product is CASSWGPGRGLSTEAFF. V gene TRBV7-9 combines with J gene TRBJ1-1; D is perhaps TRBD1 (5 bases). Trimming took off 4 bases at V and 4 bases at J, with 22 bases between the two ends. This CDR3 is built from 17 residues. Germline V gene lookup returns CDR1 SEHNR and CDR2 FQNEAQ (reference sequence).

The CDR3 loop is CASSITSANYGYTF. The CDR3 DNA sequence: TGTGCCAGTAGTATAACATCAGCTAACTATGGCTACACCTTC. This rearrangement joins TRBV19 to TRBJ1-2; D not certain. Per germline, CDR1 LNHDA and CDR2 SQIVND (reference sequence). Deletions cut 2 bases from V and 0 bases from J, with 7 bases between. The CDR3 covers 14 residues.

The table lists this clone with a count of one. The chain links TRBV5-6 to TRBJ1-5; a weak D match, TRBD1 (5 bases). Trimming removed 8 bases from V and 7 bases from J, with 16 bases in between. CDR1 is SGHDT and CDR2 is YYEEEE in the germline V gene. The CDR3 has 13 amino acids. DNA of the CDR3: TGTGCCAGAACCTACAGGTTTAACCAGCCCCAGCATTTT. Translated, it gives CARTYRFNQPQHF.

The CDR3 bases are TGTGCCAGCAGCTCCGGACCCTCAGTTCGGGGTGAAAAACTGTTTTTT. This gives the protein CASSSGPSVRGEKLFF. The J gene is TRBJ1-4, the V gene TRBV5-4; D ambiguous. Looked up from germline, CDR1 is SGHNT and CDR2 is YYREEE (reference sequence). The germline V and J ends were trimmed by 3 bases and 7 bases, with 19 bases remaining between them. The CDR3 consists of 16 residues.

The CDR3 is CASSQGRTTYEQYF. The DNA of the CDR3 is TGCGCCAGCAGCCAAGGGCGGACTACCTACGAGCAGTACTTC. The chain recombines TRBV4-1 with TRBJ2-7, with a weak D call TRBD2 (6 bases). Germline V CDR1 and CDR2: MGHRA, YSYEKL. V was clipped by 1 base and J by 2 bases, with 9 bases between them. This CDR3 region has 14 residues.

This clone was seen once. The chain employs TRBV25-1 and TRBJ2-6; D remains ambiguous. Trimming shortened V by 4 bases and J by 0 bases, and 10 bases separated the two germline ends. Germline V CDR1 and CDR2: MGHDK, SYGVNS. The CDR3 runs to 16 residues. CDR3 in amino acids: CASSVVSASGANVLTF. The CDR3 DNA follows: TGTGCCAGCAGTGTCGTCAGTGCCTCTGGGGCCAACGTCCTGACTTTC.

The chain employs TRBV6-5 and TRBJ2-5; 7 positions agree with TRBD1. Germline values: CDR1 MNHEY, CDR2 SVGAGI. The CDR3 runs 15 residues. Trimming removed 2 bases from V and 2 bases from J; junction bases left unmatched: 5. In DNA form, the CDR3 reads TGTGCCAGCAGTTACATGGGGACAGAACAAGAGACCCAGTACTTC. Residues: CASSYMGTEQETQYF.

This rearrangement joins TRBV19 to TRBJ2-7; 8 positions match TRBD1. The CDR3 is made up of 13 amino acids. V was pared by 6 bases and J by 4 bases, with 5 bases of the junction left unmatched. Germline V gene lookup returns CDR1 LNHDA and CDR2 SQIVND (reference sequence). This CDR3 is CASSPGDRYEQYF. CDR3 DNA sequence: TGTGCCAGTAGCCCCGGGGACAGGTACGAGCAGTACTTC.

The V and J genes are TRBV2 and TRBJ1-2; tentatively, D is TRBD1 (5 bases). V was clipped by 2 bases and J by 7 bases, with 17 bases between them. The CDR3 is 15 amino acids. Germline CDR1 and CDR2: SNHLY and FYNNEI. The CDR3 DNA is TGTGCCAGCAGTGAAATAAGGACCGATACAGGTGGCTACACCTTC. Protein product: CASSEIRTDTGGYTF.

The chain couples TRBV11-2 to TRBJ1-6, with a tentative D call TRBD1 (6 bases). Trimming removed 1 base at V and 10 bases at J, with 11 bases between. The CDR3 is 14 residues long. The germline V gene encodes CDR1 SGHAT and CDR2 FQNNGV. The CDR3 coding sequence is TGTGCCAGCAGCTTAGGGACAGTGAGCTCACCCCTCCACTTT. As protein: CASSLGTVSSPLHF.

The gene calls are TRBV19 and TRBJ1-1; TRBD1 might be the D (5 bases). Germline V CDR1 and CDR2: LNHDA, SQIVND (reference sequence). This CDR3 is built from 15 residues. V dropped 7 bases and J dropped 1 base, with 16 bases sitting between them. The CDR3 sequence: CASKLQTDRNTEAFF. The CDR3 DNA follows: TGTGCCAGTAAGCTTCAGACAGACCGGAACACTGAAGCTTTCTTT.

The chain is built from TRBV11-2 and TRBJ2-3; maybe TRBD2 (7 bases). The CDR3 extends over 16 amino acids. Germline V gives CDR1 SGHAT, CDR2 FQNNGV. Trimming left V 0 bases short and J 4 bases short, with 14 bases between. The CDR3 reads CASSLDLTGGPDTQYF. The CDR3 nucleotides are TGTGCCAGCAGCTTAGATCTTACGGGGGGCCCAGATACGCAGTATTTT.

This clone was seen a single time. The V call is TRBV28, the J call TRBJ2-5; 14 nucleotides line up with TRBD2. V was clipped by 9 bases and J by 4 bases; unmatched bases: 1. This CDR3 spans 13 amino acids. Germline V CDR1 and CDR2: MDHEN, SYDVKM. CDR3 sequence: CASGLAGGETQYF. The CDR3 coding sequence is TGTGCCAGTGGACTAGCGGGGGGAGAGACCCAGTACTTC.

The chain carries TRBV7-6 and TRBJ1-2; D perhaps matches TRBD1 (6 bases). Germline lookup yields CDR1 SGHVS and CDR2 FNYEAQ. The CDR3 has 13 amino acids. The V gene lost 2 bases and the J gene lost 5 bases, with 9 bases spanning the gap. The CDR3 is CASSLWQGYGYTF. The DNA for the CDR3 is TGTGCCAGCAGCTTATGGCAGGGGTATGGCTACACCTTC. Looking up the rest from reference TRBV7-6 and TRBJ1-2 gives the full variable domain: GAGVSQSPRYKVTKRGQDVALRCDPISGHVSLYWYRQALGQGPEFLTYFNYEAQQDKSGLPNDRFSAERPEGSISTLTIQRTEQRDSAMYRCASSLWQGYGYTFGSGTRLTVV.